Listed below are T cell receptor beta chains from one sample, sequenced in a study of shared clonotypes between healthy human individuals. The table came from immunoSEQ multiplex PCR; TCRdb's copy has only in-frame clones and leaves some out. The repertoire holds about 480,000 clones, with about three quarters as singletons. The sample comprised PBMCs. The receptors originated from a woman aged 40 to 49 in good health. Some clones in this sample may be carry-over from other donors' samples. CDR3s include the opening cysteine and the closing phenylalanine or tryptophan. The D gene is left open where the match is weak. Rows may omit the clone size; those that give it use once, few, many or a size class.

d_call: NA; v_call: TRBV6-1; clone_size: NA; j_call: TRBJ1-2; cdr3_aa: CASSVGWLDYGYTF; cdr3_nt: TGTGCCAGCAGTGTTGGGTGGTTGGACTATGGCTACACCTTC
d_call: TRBD1; v_call: TRBV29-1; clone_size: NA; j_call: TRBJ2-1; cdr3_aa: CSAGDTGVAYNEQFF; cdr3_nt: TGCAGCGCTGGAGATACAGGGGTGGCCTACAATGAGCAGTTCTTC
d_call: NA; v_call: TRBV18; clone_size: NA; j_call: TRBJ2-5; cdr3_aa: CASSRTAAGTQYF; cdr3_nt: TGTGCCAGCTCACGGACAGCGGCGGGGACCCAGTACTTC
d_call: TRBD2; v_call: TRBV5-1; clone_size: NA; j_call: TRBJ2-7; cdr3_aa: CASSFTSGTGYEQYF; cdr3_nt: TGCGCCAGCAGCTTCACTAGCGGGACCGGCTACGAGCAGTACTTC
d_call: NA; v_call: TRBV19; clone_size: NA; j_call: TRBJ1-1; cdr3_aa: CASTPLFGGRTEAFF; cdr3_nt: TGTGCCAGTACCCCACTCTTCGGGGGGCGAACTGAAGCTTTCTTT
d_call: NA; v_call: TRBV19; clone_size: NA; j_call: TRBJ1-3; cdr3_aa: CASSLQDLSGNTIYF; cdr3_nt: TGTGCCAGTAGTTTACAGGACCTCTCTGGAAACACCATATATTTT
d_call: NA; v_call: TRBV13; clone_size: NA; j_call: TRBJ2-1; cdr3_aa: CASKSRNEQFF; cdr3_nt: TGTGCCAGCAAGAGCAGGAATGAGCAGTTCTTC
d_call: TRBD1; v_call: TRBV18; clone_size: NA; j_call: TRBJ2-5; cdr3_aa: CASSPNTGGAETQYF; cdr3_nt: TGTGCCAGCTCACCCAACACAGGGGGTGCGGAGACCCAGTACTTC
d_call: TRBD2; v_call: TRBV5-6; clone_size: few; j_call: TRBJ2-1; cdr3_aa: CASSYRREVPNEQFF; cdr3_nt: TGTGCCAGCAGTTACAGGCGGGAGGTTCCCAATGAGCAGTTCTTC
d_call: NA; v_call: TRBV6-6; clone_size: NA; j_call: TRBJ1-5; cdr3_aa: CASSYGWSQHF; cdr3_nt: TGTGCCAGCAGTTACGGCTGGTCCCAGCATTTT
d_call: NA; v_call: TRBV4-3; clone_size: NA; j_call: TRBJ2-5; cdr3_aa: CASSQDAGLSQETQYF; cdr3_nt: TGCGCCAGCAGCCAAGATGCGGGACTCTCTCAAGAGACCCAGTACTTC
d_call: NA; v_call: TRBV28; clone_size: NA; j_call: TRBJ1-1; cdr3_aa: CASGPGREVTEAFF; cdr3_nt: TGTGCCAGCGGACCGGGACGTGAAGTCACTGAAGCTTTCTTT
d_call: NA; v_call: TRBV5-1; clone_size: NA; j_call: TRBJ2-7; cdr3_aa: CASSLVTDSYEQYF; cdr3_nt: TGCGCCAGCAGCTTGGTTACCGATTCCTACGAGCAGTACTTC
d_call: NA; v_call: TRBV20-1; clone_size: once; j_call: TRBJ2-7; cdr3_aa: CSARAGYEQYF; cdr3_nt: TGCAGTGCTAGAGCGGGATACGAGCAGTACTTC
d_call: NA; v_call: TRBV5-8; clone_size: NA; j_call: TRBJ1-1; cdr3_aa: CASSLGRLTEAFF; cdr3_nt: TGTGCCAGCAGCCTCGGGAGGCTCACTGAAGCTTTCTTT
d_call: NA; v_call: TRBV2; clone_size: few; j_call: TRBJ2-5; cdr3_aa: CASTRGVGDQETQYF; cdr3_nt: TGTGCCAGCACCAGAGGGGTGGGGGACCAAGAGACCCAGTACTTC
d_call: TRBD1; v_call: TRBV29-1; clone_size: NA; j_call: TRBJ1-2; cdr3_aa: CSVDKQGVKGYTF; cdr3_nt: TGCAGCGTAGATAAACAGGGGGTGAAAGGCTACACCTTC
d_call: NA; v_call: TRBV18; clone_size: NA; j_call: TRBJ2-7; cdr3_aa: CASSPSGPQTSEQYF; cdr3_nt: TGTGCCAGCTCACCATCAGGGCCCCAAACCTCCGAGCAGTACTTC
d_call: NA; v_call: TRBV2; clone_size: NA; j_call: TRBJ2-5; cdr3_aa: CASSEDPGWTQYF; cdr3_nt: TGTGCCAGCAGTGAAGACCCGGGTTGGACCCAGTACTTC
d_call: NA; v_call: TRBV2; clone_size: NA; j_call: TRBJ2-2; cdr3_aa: CASSENRADTGELFF; cdr3_nt: TGTGCCAGCAGTGAAAACAGGGCGGACACCGGGGAGCTGTTTTTT
d_call: NA; v_call: TRBV28; clone_size: NA; j_call: TRBJ1-6; cdr3_aa: CAIGRGYNSPLHF; cdr3_nt: TGTGCCATCGGAAGAGGGTATAATTCACCCCTCCACTTT
d_call: NA; v_call: TRBV29-1; clone_size: NA; j_call: TRBJ2-5; cdr3_aa: CSVGIYQETQYF; cdr3_nt: TGCAGCGTGGGGATTTACCAAGAGACCCAGTACTTC
d_call: TRBD1; v_call: TRBV18; clone_size: NA; j_call: TRBJ2-5; cdr3_aa: CASSPRQGDQETQYF; cdr3_nt: TGTGCCAGCTCACCACGGCAGGGGGATCAAGAGACCCAGTACTTC
d_call: NA; v_call: TRBV5-1; clone_size: NA; j_call: TRBJ2-3; cdr3_aa: CASKVETWNTQYF; cdr3_nt: TGCGCCAGCAAGGTGGAGACATGGAATACGCAGTATTTT
d_call: NA; v_call: TRBV5-1; clone_size: NA; j_call: TRBJ2-3; cdr3_aa: CASSLVAGHTDTQYF; cdr3_nt: TGCGCCAGCAGCTTGGTGGCGGGGCACACAGATACGCAGTATTTT
d_call: TRBD1; v_call: TRBV28; clone_size: NA; j_call: TRBJ2-4; cdr3_aa: CASSSLGRGRNIQYF; cdr3_nt: TGTGCCAGCAGTTCCTTGGGCAGGGGGCGTAACATTCAGTACTTC
d_call: NA; v_call: TRBV5-8; clone_size: NA; j_call: TRBJ1-1; cdr3_aa: CASSLRGAQNTEAFF; cdr3_nt: TGTGCCAGCAGCTTGAGGGGGGCCCAGAACACTGAAGCTTTCTTT
d_call: TRBD2; v_call: TRBV5-1; clone_size: many; j_call: TRBJ2-7; cdr3_aa: CASNPSGSLSYEQYF; cdr3_nt: TGCGCCAGCAACCCTAGCGGGTCCCTCTCCTACGAGCAGTACTTC
d_call: NA; v_call: TRBV5-4; clone_size: few; j_call: TRBJ2-5; cdr3_aa: CASSHLPQGTETQYF; cdr3_nt: TGTGCCAGCAGCCATCTACCCCAGGGTACCGAGACCCAGTACTTC
d_call: TRBD2; v_call: TRBV5-1; clone_size: NA; j_call: TRBJ2-3; cdr3_aa: CASSLGPGGLGDTQYF; cdr3_nt: TGCGCCAGCAGCTTGGGGCCGGGGGGTTTGGGAGATACGCAGTATTTT
d_call: TRBD1; v_call: TRBV19; clone_size: NA; j_call: TRBJ2-7; cdr3_aa: CASSPIGQGTSYEQYF; cdr3_nt: TGTGCCAGTAGTCCCATAGGACAGGGAACCTCCTACGAGCAGTACTTC
d_call: NA; v_call: TRBV30; clone_size: NA; j_call: TRBJ1-4; cdr3_aa: CAWAGEKLFF; cdr3_nt: TGTGCCTGGGCAGGGGAAAAACTGTTTTTT
d_call: TRBD1; v_call: TRBV2; clone_size: NA; j_call: TRBJ2-2; cdr3_aa: CASRGQGSPGELFF; cdr3_nt: TGTGCCAGCCGAGGACAGGGGTCTCCCGGGGAGCTGTTTTTT
d_call: TRBD2; v_call: TRBV4-3; clone_size: NA; j_call: TRBJ2-7; cdr3_aa: CASSQDQASGIRQYF; cdr3_nt: TGCGCCAGCAGCCAAGATCAGGCTAGCGGGATCAGGCAGTACTTC
d_call: TRBD2; v_call: TRBV4-2; clone_size: few; j_call: TRBJ2-1; cdr3_aa: CASSQVAGEPYNEQFF; cdr3_nt: TGTGCCAGCAGCCAAGTAGCGGGAGAGCCCTACAATGAGCAGTTCTTC
d_call: NA; v_call: TRBV6-5; clone_size: NA; j_call: TRBJ2-1; cdr3_aa: CASASWGSYNEQFF; cdr3_nt: TGTGCCAGCGCTTCCTGGGGCTCCTACAATGAGCAGTTCTTC
d_call: NA; v_call: TRBV14; clone_size: NA; j_call: TRBJ2-7; cdr3_aa: CASSQVTGRFRPYEQYF; cdr3_nt: TGTGCCAGCAGCCAAGTCACGGGAAGGTTTCGCCCCTACGAGCAGTACTTC
d_call: NA; v_call: TRBV6-5; clone_size: NA; j_call: TRBJ2-1; cdr3_aa: CASSYSRMGYEQFF; cdr3_nt: TGTGCCAGCAGTTATAGCAGGATGGGATATGAGCAGTTCTTC
d_call: TRBD2; v_call: TRBV29-1; clone_size: NA; j_call: TRBJ2-7; cdr3_aa: CSVARGRGYEQYF; cdr3_nt: TGCAGCGTTGCCCGAGGGAGGGGTTACGAGCAGTACTTC
d_call: TRBD1; v_call: TRBV5-1; clone_size: NA; j_call: TRBJ2-1; cdr3_aa: CASSSMDRGLTGSYNEQFF; cdr3_nt: TGCGCCAGCAGCTCAATGGACAGGGGGTTAACAGGCTCCTACAATGAGCAGTTCTTC
d_call: TRBD2; v_call: TRBV28; clone_size: NA; j_call: TRBJ2-1; cdr3_aa: CASSPPSGNYNEQFF; cdr3_nt: TGTGCCAGCAGTCCGCCTAGCGGGAACTACAATGAGCAGTTCTTC
d_call: TRBD2; v_call: TRBV7-6; clone_size: few; j_call: TRBJ2-1; cdr3_aa: CASSLLAGLNEQFF; cdr3_nt: TGTGCCAGCAGCTTACTAGCGGGATTAAATGAGCAGTTCTTC
d_call: NA; v_call: TRBV28; clone_size: NA; j_call: TRBJ1-5; cdr3_aa: CASSLSLAGQPQHF; cdr3_nt: TGTGCCAGCAGTTTATCTCTGGCGGGACAGCCCCAGCATTTT
d_call: TRBD1; v_call: TRBV6-1; clone_size: NA; j_call: TRBJ2-4; cdr3_aa: CASSPGQVTDHIQYF; cdr3_nt: TGTGCCAGCAGTCCGGGACAGGTGACAGACCACATTCAGTACTTC
d_call: NA; v_call: TRBV11-2; clone_size: NA; j_call: TRBJ2-3; cdr3_aa: CASSPGGRGRIADTQYF; cdr3_nt: TGTGCCAGCAGCCCCGGGGGGCGCGGGAGAATTGCAGATACGCAGTATTTT
d_call: NA; v_call: TRBV27; clone_size: NA; j_call: TRBJ1-1; cdr3_aa: CASRLHRGAEAFF; cdr3_nt: TGTGCCAGCAGGCTTCACCGTGGCGCTGAAGCTTTCTTT
d_call: TRBD1; v_call: TRBV29-1; clone_size: few; j_call: TRBJ1-1; cdr3_aa: CSVGTGVTEAFF; cdr3_nt: TGCAGCGTAGGGACAGGGGTCACTGAAGCTTTCTTT
d_call: NA; v_call: TRBV6-6; clone_size: NA; j_call: TRBJ2-7; cdr3_aa: CASSPGLTEQYF; cdr3_nt: TGTGCCAGCAGTCCGGGACTTACCGAGCAGTACTTC
d_call: NA; v_call: TRBV18; clone_size: few; j_call: TRBJ2-7; cdr3_aa: CASSPGRGALGSYEQYF; cdr3_nt: TGTGCCAGCTCACCAGGACGGGGCGCCTTGGGATCCTACGAGCAGTACTTC
d_call: NA; v_call: TRBV5-5; clone_size: NA; j_call: TRBJ2-5; cdr3_aa: CASRAGIETQYF; cdr3_nt: TGTGCCAGCAGGGCAGGGATAGAGACCCAGTACTTC